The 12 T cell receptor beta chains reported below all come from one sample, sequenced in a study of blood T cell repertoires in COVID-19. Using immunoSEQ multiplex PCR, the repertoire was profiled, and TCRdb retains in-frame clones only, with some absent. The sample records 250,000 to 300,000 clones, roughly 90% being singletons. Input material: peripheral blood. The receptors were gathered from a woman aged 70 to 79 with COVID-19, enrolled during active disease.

The CDR3 sequence: CSVRSGTGITEAFF. The CDR3 DNA reads TGCAGCGTCAGAAGCGGGACAGGGATTACTGAAGCTTTCTTT. The V gene is TRBV29-1, the J gene TRBJ1-1; 9 nucleotides match TRBD1. The germline CDR1 and CDR2 sequences are SQVTM and ANQGSEA. CDR3 length: 14 amino acids. The V and J ends lost 6 bases and 5 bases, in that order; junction bases with no gene match: 10.

In DNA form, the CDR3 reads TGTGCCAGCAGTTTCGGCTTGACAATCTGGAAAACTGAAGCTTTCTTT. This encodes CASSFGLTIWKTEAFF. The V and J genes are TRBV28 and TRBJ1-1; D is ambiguous. The CDR3 contains 16 residues. Per the germline V gene, CDR1 is MDHEN and CDR2 is SYDVKM. Trimming pared 3 bases from V and 5 bases from J, leaving 19 bases between.

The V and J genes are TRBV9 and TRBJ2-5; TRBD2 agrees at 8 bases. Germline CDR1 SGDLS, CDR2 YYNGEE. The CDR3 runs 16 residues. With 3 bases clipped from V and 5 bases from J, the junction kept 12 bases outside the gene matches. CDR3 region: CASSAGLADTSETQYF. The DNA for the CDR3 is TGTGCCAGCAGCGCCGGACTAGCCGATACCTCGGAGACCCAGTACTTC.

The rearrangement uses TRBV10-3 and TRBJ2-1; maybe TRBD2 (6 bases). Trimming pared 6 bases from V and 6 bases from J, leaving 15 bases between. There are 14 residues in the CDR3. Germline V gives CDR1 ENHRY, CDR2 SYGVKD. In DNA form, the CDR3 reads TGTGCCATCAGGGTGGAGCGGGCCATCAATGAGCAGTTCTTC. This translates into CAIRVERAINEQFF.

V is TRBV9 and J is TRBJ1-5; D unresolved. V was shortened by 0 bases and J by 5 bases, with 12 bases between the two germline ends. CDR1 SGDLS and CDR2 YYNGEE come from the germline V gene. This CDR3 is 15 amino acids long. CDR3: CASSVGSEGYQPQHF. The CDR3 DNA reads TGTGCCAGCAGCGTAGGGTCGGAGGGTTATCAGCCCCAGCATTTT.

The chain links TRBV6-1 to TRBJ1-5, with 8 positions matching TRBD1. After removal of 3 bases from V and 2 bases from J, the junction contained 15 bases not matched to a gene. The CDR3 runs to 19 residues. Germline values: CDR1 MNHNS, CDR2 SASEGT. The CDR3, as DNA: TGTGCCAGCAGTGAGGGGAGGACAGGGAGATATATAGGCAATCAGCCCCAGCATTTT. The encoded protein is CASSEGRTGRYIGNQPQHF.

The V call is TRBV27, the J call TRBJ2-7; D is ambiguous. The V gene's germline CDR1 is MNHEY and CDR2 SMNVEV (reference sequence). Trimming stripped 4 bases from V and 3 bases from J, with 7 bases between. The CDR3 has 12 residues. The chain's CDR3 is CASSSNLYEQYF. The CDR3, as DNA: TGTGCCAGCAGTTCTAACCTCTACGAGCAGTACTTC.

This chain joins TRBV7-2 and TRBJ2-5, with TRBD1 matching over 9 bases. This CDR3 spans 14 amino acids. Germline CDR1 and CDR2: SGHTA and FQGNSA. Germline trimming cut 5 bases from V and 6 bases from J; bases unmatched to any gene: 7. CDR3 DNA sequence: TGTGCCAGCAGCCAACCACAGGGGGCTAAGACCCAGTACTTC. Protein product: CASSQPQGAKTQYF.

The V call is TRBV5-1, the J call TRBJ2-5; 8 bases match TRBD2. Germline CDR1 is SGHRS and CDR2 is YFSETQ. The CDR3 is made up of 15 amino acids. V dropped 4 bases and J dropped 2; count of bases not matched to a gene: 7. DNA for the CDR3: TGCGCCAGCAGCCCCGAATTAGCGGGACAAGAGACCCAGTACTTC. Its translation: CASSPELAGQETQYF. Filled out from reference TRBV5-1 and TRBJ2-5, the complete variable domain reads KAGVTQTPRYLIKTRGQQVTLSCSPISGHRSVSWYQQTPGQGLQFLFEYFSETQRNKGNFPGRFSGRQFSNSRSEMNVSTLELGDSALYLCASSPELAGQETQYFGPGTRLLVL.

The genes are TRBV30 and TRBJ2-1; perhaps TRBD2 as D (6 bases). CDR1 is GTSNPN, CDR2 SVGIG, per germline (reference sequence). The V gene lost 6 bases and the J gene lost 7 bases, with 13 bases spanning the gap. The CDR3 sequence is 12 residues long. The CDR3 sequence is CACHGLYNEQFF. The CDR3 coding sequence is TGTGCCTGCCACGGACTATATAATGAGCAGTTCTTC.

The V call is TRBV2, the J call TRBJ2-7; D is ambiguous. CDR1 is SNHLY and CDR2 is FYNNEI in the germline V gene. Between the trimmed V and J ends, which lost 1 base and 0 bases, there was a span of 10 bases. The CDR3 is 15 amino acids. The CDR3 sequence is CASSEGVQSSYEQYF. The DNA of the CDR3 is TGTGCCAGCAGTGAAGGCGTACAGAGCTCCTACGAGCAGTACTTC.

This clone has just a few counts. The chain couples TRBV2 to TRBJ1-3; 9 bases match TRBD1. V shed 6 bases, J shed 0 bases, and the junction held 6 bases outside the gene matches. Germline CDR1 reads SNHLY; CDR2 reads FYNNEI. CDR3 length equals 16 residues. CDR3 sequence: CASRRQGGPSGNTIYF. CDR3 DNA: TGTGCCAGCAGACGACAGGGGGGCCCCTCTGGAAACACCATATATTTT.